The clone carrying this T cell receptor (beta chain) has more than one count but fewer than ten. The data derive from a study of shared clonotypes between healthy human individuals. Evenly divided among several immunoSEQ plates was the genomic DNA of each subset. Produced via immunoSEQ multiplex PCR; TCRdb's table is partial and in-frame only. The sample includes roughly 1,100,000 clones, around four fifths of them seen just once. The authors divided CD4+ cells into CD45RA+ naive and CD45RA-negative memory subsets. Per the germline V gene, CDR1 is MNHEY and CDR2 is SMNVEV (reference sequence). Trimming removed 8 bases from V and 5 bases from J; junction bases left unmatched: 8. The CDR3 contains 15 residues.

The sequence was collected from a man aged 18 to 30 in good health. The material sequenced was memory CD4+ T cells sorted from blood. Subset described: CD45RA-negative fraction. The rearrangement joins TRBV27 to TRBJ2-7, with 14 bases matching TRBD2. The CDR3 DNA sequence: TGTGCCAGCTGGAGGACTAGCGGGAGGCCAAACGAGCAGTACTTC. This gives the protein CASWRTSGRPNEQYF.